This T cell receptor beta chain was captured in a study of beta chain features in type 1 diabetes. Without exception, sorted populations had purity beyond 98%. This clone was seen only a few times. The authors reverse transcribed all of the isolated RNA, so sequencing captured expressed TCRB transcripts. Sequenced by immunoSEQ multiplex PCR; TCRdb stores in-frame clones only, minus some. The data contain about 410,000 clones, approximately 15% of them singletons. Per germline, CDR1 SGHTA and CDR2 FQGNSA. V was clipped by 2 bases and J by 6 bases, with 6 bases between them. The CDR3 runs 12 residues. The clonotype comes from a young man in good health. Specimen: naive CD4+ T cells from blood. V gene TRBV7-2 combines with J gene TRBJ2-3, with unresolved D. CDR3 protein: CASSLSRDTQYF. CDR3 DNA sequence: TGTGCCAGCAGCTTATCACGGGATACGCAGTATTTT.